This T cell receptor beta chain emerged from a study of Graves' ophthalmopathy and Graves' hyperthyroidism. Study as a whole: Upon initial diagnosis and before any treatment, peripheral blood was collected.

To note about this clonotype: The junction departs from the called germline gene at one end, perhaps through a read error.

The CDR3 has 14 residues. The V gene's germline CDR1 is SQVTM and CDR2 ANQGSEA. Moderate-to-severe activity, CAS ≥3, NOSPECS ≥4 and duration under 3 months were recorded for donors with ophthalmopathy. CDR3 regions of TCR beta were amplified from RNA transcripts. First-round RT-PCR employed HTBI primers, with a second-round multiplex PCR after it. Via MiXCR, TCRdb re-called the multiplex PCR reads, giving one row per CDR3 protein. The sample includes about 57,000 distinct CDR3 sequences, approximately 52% of them seen just once. The material sequenced was peripheral blood. The sequence was obtained from an adult woman with Graves' ophthalmopathy. This rearrangement joins TRBV29-1 to TRBJ2-3; D gene ambiguous. Matching the DNA end better, TRBJ2-7 makes the J call doubtful. Here the CDR3 reads CCVEWSLRTDTQYF. The CDR3, as DNA: TGCTGCGTTGAATGGTCACTACGCACAGATACGCAGTACTTC.